This is a list of T cell receptor beta chains from one sample in a study of blood T cells in healthy people across ages. TCRdb reprocessed the 5' RACE reads via MiXCR and lists one record per CDR3 protein. The table has 1 million to 1.2 million distinct CDR3 sequences, about two fifths seen once; the top ten hold around 13%. The sequencing input was blood. The receptors stem from a man younger than 35 in good health. The CDR3 runs from the conserved cysteine through the conserved F or W. The order of the fields is V gene, clone size, J gene, D gene, CDR3 protein, CDR3 DNA. D genes are given only for firm matches. Clone size is given for some rows only: seen once, a few or many times, or a class if the clone is expanded.

TRBV11-2	few	TRBJ2-1	NA	CASSSERIAAEQFF	TGTGCCAGCAGCTCAGAGAGGATTGCAGCTGAGCAGTTCTTC
TRBV9	few	TRBJ2-3	NA	CASSERRTTDTQYF	TGTGCCAGCAGCGAGAGACGGACCACAGATACGCAGTATTTT
TRBV9	NA	TRBJ2-4	NA	CASSAGDLANIQYF	TGTGCCAGCAGCGCAGGGGACCTAGCTAACATTCAGTACTTC
TRBV6-6	NA	TRBJ1-6	TRBD1	CASRPTGDSPLHF	TGTGCCAGCAGACCCACAGGGGACTCACCCCTCCACTTT
TRBV20-1	NA	TRBJ1-5	NA	CSARDGGFNQPQHF	TGCAGTGCTAGAGATGGGGGTTTCAATCAGCCCCAGCATTTT
TRBV20-1	NA	TRBJ1-4	NA	CSARNREEKLFF	TGCAGTGCTAGGAACAGGGAGGAAAAACTGTTTTTT
TRBV7-9	NA	TRBJ2-1	TRBD1	CASSRLGTGTNEQFF	TGTGCCAGCAGCCGGCTCGGGACAGGGACCAATGAGCAGTTCTTC
TRBV7-9	NA	TRBJ1-1	TRBD1	CASRPGQGLNTEAFF	TGTGCCAGCAGGCCCGGACAGGGACTGAACACTGAAGCTTTCTTT
TRBV12-3/TRBV12-4	few	TRBJ1-1	NA	CASSLVRRPDAFF	TGTGCCAGCAGTCTTGTCCGTAGACCCGACGCTTTCTTT
TRBV12-3/TRBV12-4	NA	TRBJ2-7	NA	CASSLHNEQYF	TGTGCCAGCAGTTTACATAACGAGCAGTACTTC
TRBV2	NA	TRBJ1-6	TRBD1	CASNDREVYNSPLHF	TGTGCCAGCAACGACAGGGAGGTGTATAATTCACCCCTCCACTTT
TRBV2	few	TRBJ2-1	TRBD2	CASRLLAGGPGEQFF	TGTGCCAGCAGACTACTAGCGGGGGGGCCTGGTGAGCAGTTCTTC
TRBV9	few	TRBJ1-4	TRBD1	CASSTQPGGTGIEKLFF	TGTGCCAGCAGCACCCAACCCGGGGGGACAGGGATTGAAAAACTGTTTTTT
TRBV19	few	TRBJ1-5	NA	CASKSRPASSNQPQHF	TGTGCCTCCAAATCAAGGCCAGCCTCTAGCAATCAGCCCCAGCATTTT
TRBV20-1	NA	TRBJ1-2	NA	CSASPGGALGYGYTF	TGCAGTGCTAGCCCGGGGGGAGCCCTTGGCTATGGCTACACTTTC
TRBV28	NA	TRBJ2-1	TRBD1	CASSLGTGENEQFF	TGTGCCAGCAGTCTCGGGACAGGGGAGAATGAGCAGTTCTTC
TRBV7-2	few	TRBJ1-2	NA	CASSRSMGWTVNYGYTF	TGTGCCAGCAGCCGATCAATGGGTTGGACCGTCAACTATGGCTACACCTTC
TRBV4-2	NA	TRBJ1-2	TRBD1	CASSQENRGLDGYTF	TGTGCCAGCAGCCAAGAAAACAGGGGGCTTGATGGCTACACCTTC
TRBV4-2	few	TRBJ1-6	NA	CASSQDVSNSPLHF	TGTGCCAGCAGCCAAGATGTCAGTAATTCACCCCTCCACTTT
TRBV5-5	NA	TRBJ1-6	NA	CASSSIRGNSPLHF	TGTGCCAGCAGCTCGATAAGGGGCAATTCACCCCTCCACTTT
TRBV7-2	NA	TRBJ1-2	NA	CASSLGAETNYGYTF	TGTGCCAGCAGCTTAGGGGCAGAAACTAACTATGGCTACACCTTC
TRBV5-1	NA	TRBJ1-2	NA	CASSPGPFSRLPANYGYTF	TGCGCCAGCAGCCCGGGCCCTTTCTCGCGATTACCAGCTAACTATGGCTACACCTTC
TRBV4-3	NA	TRBJ1-2	NA	CASSQVINGRVGYTF	TGCGCCAGCAGCCAAGTGATAAACGGGCGAGTTGGCTACACCTTC
TRBV5-5	few	TRBJ1-5	NA	CASSLGRGLQPQHF	TGTGCCAGCAGCTTGGGAAGGGGACTTCAGCCCCAGCATTTT
TRBV28	few	TRBJ2-6	NA	CASSLRDIGASGANVLTF	TGTGCCAGCAGTTTGCGAGACATCGGAGCATCTGGGGCCAACGTCCTGACTTTC
TRBV20-1	few	TRBJ2-1	NA	CSARDPAGSSYNEQFF	TGCAGTGCTAGAGATCCGGCGGGGAGCTCCTACAATGAGCAGTTCTTC
TRBV6-1	many	TRBJ2-3	NA	CASSVDTQYF	TGTGCCAGCAGTGTAGATACGCAGTATTTT
TRBV7-2	NA	TRBJ2-7	NA	CASTLARFSYEQYF	TGTGCCAGCACCCTAGCGAGGTTTAGCTACGAGCAGTACTTC
TRBV9	NA	TRBJ1-1	NA	CASSPNVGQALAFF	TGTGCCAGCAGCCCAAATGTGGGGCAGGCTTTAGCTTTCTTT
TRBV29-1	NA	TRBJ1-5	NA	CSVQINNQPQHF	TGCAGCGTACAGATAAACAATCAGCCCCAGCATTTT
TRBV6-2/TRBV6-3	few	TRBJ2-5	TRBD2	CASSSGLADEETQYF	TGTGCCAGCAGTTCCGGACTAGCGGATGAAGAGACCCAGTACTTC
TRBV4-1	few	TRBJ2-1	NA	CASSQGRDNYNEQFF	TGCGCCAGCAGCCAAGGCAGGGATAATTACAATGAGCAGTTCTTC
TRBV12-3/TRBV12-4	NA	TRBJ1-1	NA	CASSLNPPGETEAFF	TGTGCCAGCAGTTTAAACCCCCCAGGGGAAACTGAAGCTTTCTTT
TRBV6-2/TRBV6-3	NA	TRBJ2-3	TRBD1	CASKKGTARDTQYF	TGTGCCAGCAAAAAGGGGACAGCCCGAGATACGCAGTATTTT
TRBV7-3	few	TRBJ1-2	TRBD1	CASSIAGTVDYGYTF	TGTGCCAGCAGCATCGCCGGGACAGTTGACTATGGCTACACCTTC
TRBV5-1	few	TRBJ2-7	TRBD1	CASSMDRRKYEQYF	TGCGCCAGCAGCATGGACAGGAGAAAGTACGAGCAGTACTTC
TRBV20-1	NA	TRBJ1-5	NA	CSARLTGVPSQPQHF	TGCAGTGCTAGATTGACAGGCGTCCCCAGTCAGCCCCAGCATTTT
TRBV4-3	NA	TRBJ2-4	TRBD1	CASSQETGENIQYF	TGCGCCAGCAGCCAAGAGACAGGGGAAAACATTCAGTACTTC
TRBV12-3/TRBV12-4	NA	TRBJ2-1	TRBD2	CASSLGLKNIKFF	TGTGCCAGCAGTTTGGGACTAAAAAATATCAAGTTCTTC
TRBV11-2	NA	TRBJ2-7	NA	CASSLTQGRDEQYF	TGTGCCAGCAGCTTAACACAGGGGAGGGATGAGCAGTACTTC
TRBV7-3	NA	TRBJ2-1	TRBD2	CAGSLTRGDNEQFF	TGTGCCGGCAGCTTAACCCGGGGGGACAATGAGCAGTTCTTC
TRBV7-2	NA	TRBJ1-2	NA	CASSLSRGTLDGYTF	TGTGCCAGCAGCTTGAGTCGGGGAACCTTAGATGGCTACACCTTC
TRBV4-2	NA	TRBJ2-3	TRBD2	CASSHGTSGGPDTQYF	TGTGCCAGCAGCCATGGTACTAGCGGGGGCCCAGATACGCAGTATTTT
TRBV4-3	NA	TRBJ2-7	NA	CASSQGAGASYEQYF	TGCGCCAGCAGCCAAGGGGCAGGGGCGTCCTACGAGCAGTACTTC
TRBV5-6	NA	TRBJ1-4	NA	CASSQWTEDNEKLFF	TGTGCCAGCAGCCAATGGACAGAAGACAATGAAAAACTGTTTTTT
TRBV5-1	few	TRBJ2-1	NA	CASSPITGSSYNEQFF	TGCGCCAGCAGCCCCATTACAGGGAGCTCCTACAATGAGCAGTTCTTC
TRBV20-1	NA	TRBJ2-1	NA	CSAGKEQFF	TGCAGTGCTGGCAAGGAGCAGTTCTTC
TRBV12-3/TRBV12-4	few	TRBJ2-5	NA	CASRTTGLSETQYF	TGTGCCAGCAGGACCACAGGGCTTTCAGAGACCCAGTACTTC
TRBV20-1	many	TRBJ1-4	NA	CSAREGGNEKLFF	TGCAGTGCTAGGGAGGGAGGAAATGAAAAACTGTTTTTT